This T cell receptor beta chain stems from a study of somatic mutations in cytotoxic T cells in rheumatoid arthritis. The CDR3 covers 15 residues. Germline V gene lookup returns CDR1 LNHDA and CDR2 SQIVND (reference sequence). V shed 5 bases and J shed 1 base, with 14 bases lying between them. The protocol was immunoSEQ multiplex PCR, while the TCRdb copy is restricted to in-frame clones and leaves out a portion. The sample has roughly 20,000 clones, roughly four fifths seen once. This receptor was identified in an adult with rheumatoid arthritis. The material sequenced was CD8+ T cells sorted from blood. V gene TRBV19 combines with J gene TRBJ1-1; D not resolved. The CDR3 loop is CASSFQAKANTEAFF. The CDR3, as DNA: TGTGCCAGTAGTTTCCAAGCCAAGGCGAACACTGAAGCTTTCTTT.